This T cell receptor (beta chain) is drawn from a study of T cell responses to AZD1222 COVID-19 vaccine. Overall study findings and caveats: Among vaccine-associated CD4 TCRs, coverage spanned spike, with dominance at 160-218 and 743-854. The study found Spike-specific TCR breadth and depth rose after two AZD1222 doses. Nearly half of spike-specific TCRs reportedly target variant regions that are unmutated in the B.1.351 and B.1.1.7 variants. Repertoires were collected only later (after the peak T cell response had occurred).

Clones were read by immunoSEQ multiplex PCR, and TCRdb kept only the in-frame ones, dropping some. Of some 56,000 clones in the sample, approximately 83% were seen once. Concerning this clone: Its antigen remains unknown.

V lost 3 bases to trimming and J lost 9 bases; unmatched junction nucleotides: 12. The CDR3 runs 16 residues. CDR1 and CDR2 from the germline V gene are KGHDR and SFDVKD. This rearrangement joins TRBV24-1 to TRBJ2-1; TRBD2 aligns across 8 bases. This material consisted of peripheral blood, taken on day 0 of AZD1222 vaccination. This receptor was identified in an adult in good health. In nucleotides, the CDR3 is TGTGCCACCAGTGATAATTATGGGCGGGGGGTTTTTGAGCAGTTCTTC. Protein: CATSDNYGRGVFEQFF.